The source of this T cell receptor (beta chain) is a study of cytomegalovirus exposure and HLA in healthy donors. Trimming stripped 3 bases from V and 6 bases from J, with 18 bases between. The CDR3 extends over 14 amino acids. Germline loops: CDR1 GTSNPN, CDR2 SVGIG (reference sequence). In the case of this clone: Its matching antigen is unknown.

Study results and limitations: By a later analysis, the bulk of CMV-associated TCR beta chains appeared HLA-restricted. Several of the most significant clusters were apparently associated with common viral pathogens in a later analysis. In a later analysis, TCR association rates varied by HLA locus: DRB1 most, HLA-C fewest. In an earlier analysis, most TCR beta V segments were productive about 87% or about 30% of the time.

The PCR was carried out with 60 Vbeta primers and 13 Jbeta primers. Sequencing used immunoSEQ multiplex PCR; TCRdb keeps in-frame clones, though not all of them. Found here are 150,000 to 200,000 clones, 65% to 85% of them singletons; the top ten hold more than 6%. The chain links TRBV30 to TRBJ2-7; perhaps TRBD1 as D (6 bases). Sequencing was done on a sample of PBMCs. The TCR comes from a woman in her 40s in good health and CMV-seropositive. For the CDR3, the DNA is TGTGCCTGGAGGGGGCCACAGGGTTACCCCGAGCAGTACTTC. It yields the protein CAWRGPQGYPEQYF.